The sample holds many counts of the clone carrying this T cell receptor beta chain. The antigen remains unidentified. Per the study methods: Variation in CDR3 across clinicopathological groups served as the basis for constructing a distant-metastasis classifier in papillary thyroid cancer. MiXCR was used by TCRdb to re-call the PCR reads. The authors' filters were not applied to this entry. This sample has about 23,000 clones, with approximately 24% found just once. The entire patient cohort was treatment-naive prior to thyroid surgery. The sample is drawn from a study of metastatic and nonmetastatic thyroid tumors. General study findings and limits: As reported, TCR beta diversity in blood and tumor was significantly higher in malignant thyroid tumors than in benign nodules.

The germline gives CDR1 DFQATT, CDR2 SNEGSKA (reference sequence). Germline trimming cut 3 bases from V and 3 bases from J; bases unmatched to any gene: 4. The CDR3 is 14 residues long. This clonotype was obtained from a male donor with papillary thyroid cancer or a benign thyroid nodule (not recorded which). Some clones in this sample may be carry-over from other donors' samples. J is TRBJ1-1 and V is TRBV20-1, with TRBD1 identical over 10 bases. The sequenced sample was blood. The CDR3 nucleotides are TGCAGTGCTAGGGACAGGGGGGGATACACTGAAGCTTTCTTT. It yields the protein CSARDRGGYTEAFF.